This TCR gamma chain came from a study of gamma-delta T cells after stem cell transplantation (dated by TCRdb to 2016 to 2017). Library method: RT-PCR. The sample was run on an Illumina MiSeq. TCRdb called clones afresh from the public reads with CATT; identical DNA rows were later merged. The sample data list some 2,100 gamma-chain clones, and 5% to 8% of these were observed just once. The ten largest clones represent about three fifths of the sample. A few counts support this clone. The specificity of this receptor is unknown. The amino acid sequence in TCRdb belongs to a much larger clone and departs from this DNA's translation at residue 9, likely a sequencing read error; the sequence shown is translated from the DNA. The CDR3 holds 17 amino acids from the cysteine to the phenylalanine. Left in the record is the CDR3 DNA by itself, 51 bases read in frame from the first base. The germline V gene (reference sequence) specifies GITISATS as CDR1 and ISYDGTV as CDR2.

The sequence is built from TRGV9 and TRGJP. The sample taken for sequencing was gamma-delta T cells. The sequence came from a human donor. It is not recorded whose cells these are; they may come from a transplant donor. CDR3 reads: CALWEVLEDLGKKIKVF. The bases are TGTGCCTTGTGGGAGGTGCTAGAAGATTTGGGCAAAAAAATCAAGGTATTT.